One sample yielded the 18 T cell receptor beta chains listed below, sequenced in a study of a mutant IDH1 vaccine in newly diagnosed glioma (dated by TCRdb to the early 2020s). Their recognized antigens are unknown. Libraries were built with the immunoSEQ multiplex PCR assay. Drawn from immuneACCESS, this table holds only the in-frame rearrangements with V and J called that TCRdb kept. Clones are partly lost; checked studies trace under half to an unresolved V gene and leave the rest unexplained. Within this sample are some 59,000 clones, with approximately 90% of them counted one time only. In total, the top ten clones hold around 1.9% of the sample. The sample's time point label is to be understood as: week 11, during vaccination. A 20-mer mutant IDH1 peptide at 300 micrograms in Montanide made up each vaccine dose, which was injected subcutaneously together with topical imiquimod. Sequencing used PBMCs, obtained from a glioma patient whose treatment included an IDH1 peptide vaccine. These receptors were taken from a middle-aged man with glioma.

The chain joins TRBV28 to TRBJ1-5; D not certain. The CDR3 runs 17 residues. Looked up from germline, CDR1 is MDHEN and CDR2 is SYDVKM. V was pared by 3 bases and J by 3 bases, with 18 bases between. The CDR3 loop is CASSFKGVGHSNQPQHF. The CDR3 nucleotides are TGTGCCAGCAGTTTCAAGGGAGTGGGCCACTCCAATCAGCCCCAGCATTTT.

The chain employs TRBV6-4 and TRBJ2-3; TRBD2 aligns across 8 bases. The V and J ends lost 3 bases and 1 base, in that order; junction bases with no gene match: 0. Germline loops: CDR1 MRHNA, CDR2 SNTAGT. This CDR3 region has 14 residues. The CDR3 reads CASSEAGGTDTQYF. The CDR3 DNA reads TGTGCCAGCAGTGAAGCGGGGGGCACAGATACGCAGTATTTT.

The chain couples TRBV27 to TRBJ2-3; 8 bases map to TRBD2. The CDR3 has 15 residues. The V segment lost 6 bases and the J segment 3 bases; nucleotides outside the gene matches: 8. Germline CDR1 reads MNHEY; CDR2 reads SMNVEV (reference sequence). CDR3 in amino acids: CASRGQERETDTQYF. CDR3 DNA: TGTGCCAGCAGAGGTCAGGAGCGGGAGACAGATACGCAGTATTTT.

This CDR3 reads CASSLGSNTEAFF. CDR3 nucleotides: TGTGCCAGCAGCTTAGGCAGTAACACTGAAGCTTTCTTT. The gene calls are TRBV7-9 and TRBJ1-1; the D is unclear. The germline gives CDR1 SEHNR, CDR2 FQNEAQ (reference sequence). The CDR3 has 13 amino acids. Trimming cost V 1 base and J 2 bases, with 5 bases left between them.

J is TRBJ1-6 and V is TRBV6-5; a possible D gene is TRBD1 (6 bases). This CDR3 spans 14 amino acids. From germline, CDR1 is MNHEY and CDR2 SVGAGI. Trimming left V 5 bases short and J 7 bases short, with 12 bases between. In DNA, the CDR3 is TGTGCCAGCAGTCAACAGGGCTGGAATTCACCCCTCCACTTT. Protein product: CASSQQGWNSPLHF.

The V and J genes are TRBV6-5 and TRBJ2-2; D may be TRBD2 (6 bases). This CDR3 comprises 14 residues. V shed 11 bases and J shed 5 bases, with 18 bases lying between them. Germline assignment: CDR1 MNHEY and CDR2 SVGAGI. CDR3 in DNA: TGTGCCTCTCGCCAGGGAGGCGGGACCGGGGAGCTGTTTTTT. Protein sequence: CASRQGGGTGELFF.

The chain joins TRBV6-6 to TRBJ2-7; D ambiguous. Germline V gene data show CDR1 as MNHNY and CDR2 as SVGAGI (reference sequence). Trimming removed 4 bases at V and 4 bases at J, with 17 bases between. The CDR3 totals 15 residues. The CDR3 sequence is CASSSLGIPWYEQYV. CDR3 nucleotides: TGTGCCAGCAGTTCCCTTGGGATTCCGTGGTACGAGCAGTACGTC.

This chain joins TRBV9 and TRBJ2-7; perhaps D is TRBD1 or TRBD2 (5 bases each). The CDR3 runs 15 residues. V was pared by 1 base and J by 6 bases, with 17 bases between. The germline V gene has CDR1 SGDLS and CDR2 YYNGEE. The CDR3 DNA is TGTGCCAGCAGCGTAAACCGGGACCCGAGGGCCGAGCAGTACTTC. It specifies CASSVNRDPRAEQYF.

This chain links TRBV7-9 with TRBJ1-2; unclear D gene. This CDR3 spans 12 amino acids. Trimming removed 2 bases at V and 7 bases at J, with 8 bases between. Germline CDR1 and CDR2: SEHNR and FQNEAQ (reference sequence). Here the CDR3 DNA reads TGTGCCAGCAGCTTAATGCAGGCTGGCTACACCTTC. Protein product: CASSLMQAGYTF.

The chain uses TRBV7-3 and TRBJ2-7; D not certain. The CDR3 spans 13 residues. Germline V lookup: CDR1 SGHTA, CDR2 FQGTGA. V was pared by 5 bases and J by 6 bases, with 14 bases between. The CDR3, as DNA: TGTGCCAGCAGCGCCGACGGATCCACCGAGCAGTACTTC. It specifies CASSADGSTEQYF.

The chain carries TRBV7-2 and TRBJ2-5; 7 nucleotides line up with TRBD1. The CDR3 is 14 residues long. The V segment lost 4 bases and the J segment 1 base; nucleotides outside the gene matches: 3. Germline lookup yields CDR1 SGHTA and CDR2 FQGNSA. This CDR3 reads CASSYNRGQETQYF. The CDR3, as DNA: TGTGCCAGCAGCTACAACAGGGGCCAAGAGACCCAGTACTTC.

For the CDR3, the DNA is TGTGCCAGTAGTATTAGCGCGCAGGAGAATCAGCCCCAGCATTTT. This translates into CASSISAQENQPQHF. J is TRBJ1-5 and V is TRBV19, with no clear D. V was pared by 3 bases and J by 4 bases, with 13 bases between. CDR1 is LNHDA and CDR2 is SQIVND in the germline V gene (reference sequence). This CDR3 is 15 amino acids long. The full variable domain, its missing parts supplied by reference TRBV19 and TRBJ1-5, is DGGITQSPKYLFRKEGQNVTLSCEQNLNHDAMYWYRQDPGQGLRLIYYSQIVNDFQKGDIAEGYSVSREKKESFPLTVTSAQKNPTAFYLCASSISAQENQPQHFGDGTRLSIL.

This clone is deemed medium-sized (0.01 to 0.1%). The chain recombines TRBV5-1 with TRBJ2-3, with D perhaps matching TRBD2 (5 bases). This CDR3 region has 16 residues. Germline V gives CDR1 SGHRS, CDR2 YFSETQ. V dropped 4 bases and J dropped 0 bases, with 15 bases sitting between them. The CDR3 spells CASSTSSEASTDTQYF. The CDR3 DNA reads TGCGCCAGCAGCACTAGTAGCGAAGCAAGCACAGATACGCAGTATTTT.

The chain links TRBV5-6 to TRBJ1-2; D is undetermined. Germline CDR1 is SGHDT and CDR2 is YYEEEE. The CDR3 is 14 amino acids. V lost 0 bases and J lost 2, with 8 bases in between. This CDR3 is CASSLVTLNYGYTF. CDR3 nucleotide sequence: TGTGCCAGCAGCTTGGTAACGTTGAACTATGGCTACACCTTC. The entire variable domain, with the rest obtained from reference TRBV5-6 and TRBJ1-2, is as follows: DAGVTQSPTHLIKTRGQQVTLRCSPKSGHDTVSWYQQALGQGPQFIFQYYEEEERQRGNFPDRFSGHQFPNYSSELNVNALLLGDSALYLCASSLVTLNYGYTFGSGTRLTVV.

This clone was counted once. At one of its ends the junction is not consistent with the germline gene, which may arise from a read error. J is TRBJ1-4 and V is TRBV4-1; D perhaps matches TRBD1 (5 bases). The CDR3 is 15 residues long. Germline CDR1 MGHRA, CDR2 YSYEKL. CDR3 nucleotides: TGCGCCAGCAGCAAAGAGGGGACCCGGGGAGGGGAACTGTTTTTT. It specifies CASSKEGTRGGELFF.

The chain combines TRBV5-4 with TRBJ1-1, with D perhaps matching TRBD1 (5 bases). The CDR3 extends over 15 amino acids. V was pared by 0 bases and J by 0 bases, with 9 bases between. Germline V lookup: CDR1 SGHNT, CDR2 YYREEE (reference sequence). The CDR3: CASSLGKGVNTEAFF. As DNA, the CDR3 is TGTGCCAGCAGCTTGGGTAAAGGGGTGAACACTGAAGCTTTCTTT. Combining the CDR3 with reference TRBV5-4 and TRBJ1-1 gives the whole variable domain ETGVTQSPTHLIKTRGQQVTLRCSSQSGHNTVSWYQQALGQGPQFIFQYYREEENGRGNFPPRFSGLQFPNYSSELNVNALELDDSALYLCASSLGKGVNTEAFFGQGTRLTVV.

Note on this clone: An end of the junction does not agree with germline; a read error may underlie this. J is TRBJ2-1 and V is TRBV5-1, with 7 bases matching TRBD1. The CDR3 has 16 amino acids. CDR1 is SGHRS, CDR2 YFSETQ, per germline. Here the CDR3 reads CASRLEPGQFYNEQFF. Here the CDR3 DNA reads TGCGCCAGCAGGTTGGAGCCGGGACAGTTCTACAATGAGCAGTTCTTC.

The chain carries TRBV4-1 and TRBJ2-7, with 10 nucleotides matching TRBD2. The CDR3 runs to 15 residues. The junction had 6 bases not matched to a gene; V was cut back by 6 bases and J by 1 base. Germline-derived CDR1 and CDR2 are MGHRA and YSYEKL. CDR3 amino acids: CASSPAGGLSYEQYF. Written as DNA, the CDR3 is TGCGCCAGCAGTCCAGCGGGAGGGCTATCCTACGAGCAGTACTTC.